The text below deals with one T cell receptor beta chain. These data belong to a study of blood T cell repertoires in COVID-19. Those who participated ranged in age from 18 to 89 years and resided in 20 to 30 US areas. For recovered donors of Cohort 3, there were two negative PCRs, clearance, or symptom resolution. The V and J ends lost 3 bases and 5 bases respectively, with 11 bases between them. CDR1 and CDR2 (germline): LGHDT, YNNKEL (reference sequence). The CDR3 is made up of 15 amino acids. This table comes from immunoSEQ multiplex PCR, and its TCRdb copy is limited to in-frame clones, with some not included. The table has about 180,000 clones, around 82% seen once; the top ten hold about a sixth.

V usage is TRBV3-1 (or the pseudogene TRBV3-2) and J usage is TRBJ1-6; the D gene is possibly TRBD1 (6 bases). The receptor's source is a man aged 55 to 70 who had recovered from COVID-19. The sample taken for sequencing was PBMCs or T cells enriched from blood (not recorded which). CDR3 loop: CASSQGDTNNSPLHF. The CDR3 region has the DNA TGTGCCAGCAGCCAGGGGGACACAAATAATTCACCCCTCCACTTT.